This paragraph reports one T cell receptor beta chain. The sample belongs to a study of blood T cell repertoires in COVID-19. Whole-study context: Acute and convalescent COVID-19 specimens originated in the United States, Italy and Spain.

Some clones are missing from TCRdb's copy, which holds only in-frame ones; the method was immunoSEQ multiplex PCR. This sample carries approximately 100,000 clones, 91% of them seen once, and the ten largest clones take around 15%. J lost 8 bases, V lost 2 bases, and 18 bases had no gene match. CDR1 and CDR2 from the germline V gene are SGHRS and YFSETQ. The CDR3 is 18 residues long. The sequence came from a man over 45 with acute or convalescent COVID-19. V and J are TRBV5-1 and TRBJ1-1; 10 bases map to TRBD1. The sequenced sample was peripheral blood. As DNA, the CDR3 is TGCGCCAGCAGCTTCGACCGACAGGGGGCGCTTCCATTGGGGGAAGCTTTCTTT. It yields the protein CASSFDRQGALPLGEAFF.